The 29 T cell receptor beta chains below come from one sample, sequenced in a study of PD-L1 blockade in urothelial cancer. Clones were read by immunoSEQ multiplex PCR, and TCRdb kept only the in-frame ones, dropping some. This table holds roughly 91,000 clones, more than 75% found once. Time point: pretreatment peripheral blood. The specimen comprised PBMCs, sampled around atezolizumab (anti-PD-L1) treatment. Source of these receptors: a man in his 60s with urothelial cancer.

The chain links TRBV2 to TRBJ2-3; 10 nucleotides align to TRBD2. CDR3 length: 15 residues. Germline-derived CDR1 and CDR2 are SNHLY and FYNNEI. V lost 6 bases and J lost 3; bases outside the gene matches: 6. For the CDR3, the DNA is TGTGCCAGCAGCAAAAGCGGGGGGGTGACAGATACGCAGTATTTT. This encodes CASSKSGGVTDTQYF.

The gene calls are TRBV6-1 and TRBJ1-3; D might be TRBD1 (6 bases). Trimming pared 4 bases from V and 2 bases from J, leaving 9 bases between. Germline assignment: CDR1 MNHNS and CDR2 SASEGT. This CDR3 is 14 amino acids long. The CDR3 bases are TGTGCCAGCAGTGCGCAGGGGACTGGAAACACCATATATTTT. Amino acids: CASSAQGTGNTIYF.

CDR3 DNA sequence: TGTGCCAGCAGCTTATCAATCTACAATGAGCAGTTCTTC. Its protein is CASSLSIYNEQFF. The chain recombines TRBV11-2 with TRBJ2-1; unclear D gene. Trimming pared 2 bases from V and 3 bases from J, leaving 5 bases between. The CDR3 loop spans 13 amino acids. Germline CDR1 SGHAT, CDR2 FQNNGV.

This clone was detected only once. The chain links TRBV30 to TRBJ1-2; tentative D call: TRBD1 (5 bases). The CDR3 sequence is 12 residues long. Germline V lookup: CDR1 GTSNPN, CDR2 SVGIG (reference sequence). The V end lost 4 bases, the J end lost 4 bases, and 10 bases lay between the germline ends. The CDR3 sequence: CAWKDSTYGYTF. DNA of the CDR3: TGTGCCTGGAAAGACAGCACCTATGGCTACACCTTC. The full variable domain, with the rest looked up from reference TRBV30 and TRBJ1-2, is SQTIHQWPATLVQPVGSPLSLECTVEGTSNPNLYWYRQAAGRGLQLLFYSVGIGQISSEVPQNLSASRPQDRQFILSSKKLLLSDSGFYLCAWKDSTYGYTFGSGTRLTVV.

The CDR3 nucleotides are TGTGCCAGCAGCGTAGGGGCGGGAGACTTGTACGAGCAGTACTTC. Its protein product is CASSVGAGDLYEQYF. J is TRBJ2-7 and V is TRBV9, with TRBD2 matching 7 bases. The CDR3 runs to 15 residues. V gave up 0 bases and J gave up 4 bases; unmatched junction bases: 7. From germline, CDR1 is SGDLS and CDR2 YYNGEE.

The V call is TRBV12-1, the J call TRBJ1-5; TRBD1 is taken as the D call from the table, unchecked against the DNA. TRBV12-1 constitutes a pseudogene. The CDR3 covers 18 residues. The CDR3 reads CASSPRRQASYSNQPQHF. The CDR3 DNA reads as TGTGCCAGCAGCCCCCGCAGGCAGGCGTCGTATAGCAATCAGCCCCAGCATTTT.

Only a few counts were recorded for this clone. The chain has TRBV30 and TRBJ1-1; no reliable D call. The V end was cut by 4 bases, the J end by 2 bases, with 11 bases between. CDR3 length: 13 residues. Per the germline V gene, CDR1 is GTSNPN and CDR2 is SVGIG (reference sequence). The CDR3: CAWTRDINTEAFF. CDR3 DNA: TGTGCCTGGACCCGTGACATAAACACTGAAGCTTTCTTT.

This clone showed up just a few times. This chain joins TRBV6-5 and TRBJ1-2, with TRBD1 matching over 8 bases. CDR1 is MNHEY, CDR2 SVGAGI, per germline. V lost 6 bases, J lost 4 bases, and 7 bases stayed unmatched. There are 14 residues in the CDR3. CDR3 DNA sequence: TGTGCCAGCAGGAGCAGGGGGCGTCTCTATGGCTACACCTTC. Encoded protein: CASRSRGRLYGYTF.

The chain links TRBV7-6 to TRBJ2-1; 10 bases fit TRBD2. CDR1 is SGHVS, CDR2 FNYEAQ, per germline. The CDR3 covers 16 residues. V was clipped by 2 bases and J by 0 bases; unmatched bases: 1. Here the CDR3 DNA reads TGTGCCAGCAGCTTATCTAGCGGGAGCTCCTACAATGAGCAGTTCTTC. Its translation: CASSLSSGSSYNEQFF.

The J gene is TRBJ2-7, the V gene TRBV5-6; D call uncertain. With 6 bases removed from V and 12 bases from J, the gap between germline ends came to 16 bases. CDR3 length equals 11 residues. CDR1 is SGHDT, CDR2 YYEEEE, per germline. CDR3 nucleotides: TGTGCCAGCAAACCAATAGCTCAAACGTACTTC. It codes for CASKPIAQTYF.

This clone occurred once. The rearrangement joins TRBV6-5 to TRBJ2-7; D is unresolved. The CDR3 consists of 13 residues. The ends were cut back, 4 bases at V and 7 bases at J, with 14 bases in the middle. Germline V gene lookup returns CDR1 MNHEY and CDR2 SVGAGI. CDR3 sequence: CASSSQAGGEQYF. The CDR3 nucleotides are TGTGCCAGCAGTTCCCAGGCTGGTGGAGAGCAGTACTTC.

V gene TRBV10-3 combines with J gene TRBJ1-1; 7 bases align to TRBD1. The V and J ends lost 7 bases and 2 bases, in that order; junction bases with no gene match: 4. Germline V gene sequence: CDR1 ENHRY, CDR2 SYGVKD. This CDR3 spans 13 amino acids. The CDR3 nucleotides are TGTGCCATCACCGGGACAGTCAACACTGAAGCTTTCTTT. Translating gives CAITGTVNTEAFF.

This chain uses TRBV5-1 with TRBJ1-6; tentatively, D is TRBD1 (6 bases). V shed 7 bases and J shed 5 bases, with 19 bases lying between them. The CDR3 spans 16 residues. Germline loops: CDR1 SGHRS, CDR2 YFSETQ. CDR3 protein: CASRLRGGGNNSPLHF. CDR3 DNA: TGCGCCAGCCGTCTTAGGGGGGGCGGTAATAATTCACCCCTCCACTTT.

The genes are TRBV28 and TRBJ2-5; TRBD1 aligns across 8 bases. The CDR3 runs to 16 residues. CDR1 is MDHEN, CDR2 SYDVKM, per germline. J gave up 5 bases and V 3 bases, and 11 bases lay outside the gene matches. Here the CDR3 DNA reads TGTGCCAGCAGTTTCCGGCAGGGGGCGCCCTCGGAGACCCAGTACTTC. The encoded protein is CASSFRQGAPSETQYF.

This clone occurred a few times. The gene calls are TRBV29-1 and TRBJ1-1; D is unclear. Germline assignment: CDR1 SQVTM and CDR2 ANQGSEA. The CDR3 is 10 residues long. The V end was cut by 5 bases, the J end by 3 bases, with 4 bases between. The CDR3 protein is CSVFDTEAFF. In DNA form, the CDR3 reads TGCAGCGTTTTCGACACTGAAGCTTTCTTT.

The V gene is TRBV7-9, the J gene TRBJ1-1, with TRBD1 as a possible D gene (6 bases). Per the germline V gene, CDR1 is SEHNR and CDR2 is FQNEAQ (reference sequence). V lost 2 bases, J lost 6 bases, and 22 bases lay in between. This CDR3 spans 17 amino acids. The CDR3 nucleotides read TGTGCCAGCAGCTTAACCAGGGGTGTTTTATTAGGGGCTGAAGCTTTCTTT. It yields the protein CASSLTRGVLLGAEAFF.

This clone was recorded once. The V call is TRBV28, the J call TRBJ2-1; 8 bases agree with TRBD1. The V gene end was trimmed by 8 bases and the J gene end by 9 bases; junction bases not matched to a gene: 15. Germline V CDR1 and CDR2: MDHEN, SYDVKM. The CDR3 loop spans 15 amino acids. CDR3 coding DNA: TGTGCCAGCCGAGTTGGGGACAGGAATTTCCGTGAGCAGTTCTTC. As protein: CASRVGDRNFREQFF.

This clone was picked up a small number of times. The rearrangement links TRBV6-4 to TRBJ1-6; TRBD1 agrees at 9 bases. The CDR3 extends over 17 amino acids. CDR1 is MRHNA and CDR2 is SNTAGT in the germline V gene. The V and J ends lost 6 bases and 10 bases, in that order; junction bases with no gene match: 16. The CDR3 spells CASSEIGSDRGGSPLHF. The CDR3 coding sequence is TGTGCCAGCAGCGAGATAGGGTCGGACAGGGGAGGATCACCCCTCCACTTT.

V usage is TRBV5-6 and J usage is TRBJ2-3; TRBD1 matches at 9 bases. J lost 2 bases, V lost 4 bases, and 5 bases had no gene match. CDR1 is SGHDT, CDR2 YYEEEE, per germline. The CDR3 totals 15 residues. CDR3 coding DNA: TGTGCCAGCAGCGAGGGGACAGGGACCACAGATACGCAGTATTTT. Amino acid sequence: CASSEGTGTTDTQYF. The full variable domain, completed using reference TRBV5-6 and TRBJ2-3, is DAGVTQSPTHLIKTRGQQVTLRCSPKSGHDTVSWYQQALGQGPQFIFQYYEEEERQRGNFPDRFSGHQFPNYSSELNVNALLLGDSALYLCASSEGTGTTDTQYFGPGTRLTVL.

This chain uses TRBV27 with TRBJ2-5, with a tentative D call TRBD2 (6 bases). CDR1 is MNHEY and CDR2 is SMNVEV in the germline V gene (reference sequence). V was shortened by 2 bases and J by 5 bases, with 27 bases between the two germline ends. CDR3 length: 19 amino acids. Here the CDR3 reads CASSLSGLTIAVPLETQYF. The CDR3 DNA follows: TGTGCCAGCAGTTTAAGTGGATTAACAATAGCGGTCCCGCTCGAGACCCAGTACTTC.

The chain joins TRBV7-8 to TRBJ2-3; the match to TRBD1 covers 8 bases. With V trimmed by 5 bases and J by 4 bases, 8 bases remained unmatched. Germline-derived CDR1 and CDR2 are SGHVS and FQNEAQ. The CDR3 extends over 15 amino acids. CDR3 sequence (DNA): TGTGCCAGCAGCCAAGACAGGGGAGTTTCAGATACGCAGTATTTT. Residues: CASSQDRGVSDTQYF. Together with reference TRBV7-8 and TRBJ2-3, the CDR3 gives the full variable domain: GAGVSQSPRYKVAKRGQDVALRCDPISGHVSLFWYQQALGQGPEFLTYFQNEAQLDKSGLPSDRFFAERPEGSVSTLKIQRTQQEDSAVYLCASSQDRGVSDTQYFGPGTRLTVL.

This clone was found once. V usage is TRBV4-1 and J usage is TRBJ2-5, with D possibly being TRBD1 (5 bases). V gave up 3 bases and J gave up 5 bases, with 7 bases separating them. The germline gives CDR1 MGHRA, CDR2 YSYEKL. This CDR3 spans 12 amino acids. The CDR3 bases are TGCGCCAGCAGCCATAGGGGCGAGACCCAGTACTTC. Translating gives CASSHRGETQYF.

This clone was seen just once. The chain recombines TRBV7-2 with TRBJ2-3; D possibly corresponds to TRBD2 (5 bases). CDR1 is SGHTA and CDR2 is FQGNSA in the germline V gene. The CDR3 is 14 residues long. V shed 4 bases and J shed 4 bases, with 12 bases lying between them. This CDR3 reads CASSSPGLPDTQYF. DNA for the CDR3: TGTGCCAGCAGCTCGCCCGGACTGCCAGATACGCAGTATTTT.

The chain carries TRBV5-1 and TRBJ1-1, with D hard to call. CDR1 and CDR2 from the germline V gene are SGHRS and YFSETQ. This CDR3 comprises 13 residues. Between the trimmed V and J ends, which lost 4 bases and 0 bases, there was a span of 7 bases. Here the CDR3 reads CASSQQLNTEAFF. The CDR3 region has the DNA TGCGCCAGCAGCCAACAATTGAACACTGAAGCTTTCTTT.

This chain connects TRBV7-3 to TRBJ2-3, with TRBD2 identical over 9 bases. This CDR3 contains 16 residues. Germline CDR1 SGHTA, CDR2 FQGTGA. V lost 4 bases and J lost 0; bases outside the gene matches: 5. Here the CDR3 DNA reads TGTGCCAGCAGCTCCCCGACTAGCGGTAGCACAGATACGCAGTATTTT. It translates to CASSSPTSGSTDTQYF.

The chain carries TRBV9 and TRBJ2-3; TRBD2 agrees at 9 bases. V shed 0 bases and J 1 base; nucleotides not matched to a gene: 12. This CDR3 is 19 amino acids long. Germline-derived CDR1 and CDR2 are SGDLS and YYNGEE. The CDR3 region has the DNA TGTGCCAGCAGCGTAGAGGGAAGCGGGGGGACCCCTCGCACAGATACGCAGTATTTT. Residues: CASSVEGSGGTPRTDTQYF. The full variable domain, rest sourced from reference TRBV9 and TRBJ2-3, is DSGVTQTPKHLITATGQRVTLRCSPRSGDLSVYWYQQSLDQGLQFLIQYYNGEERAKGNILERFSAQQFPDLHSELNLSSLELGDSALYFCASSVEGSGGTPRTDTQYFGPGTRLTVL.

The V call is TRBV7-8, the J call TRBJ2-1; 8 bases are a match to TRBD2. V dropped 4 bases and J dropped 9; count of bases not matched to a gene: 8. Looked up from germline, CDR1 is SGHVS and CDR2 is FQNEAQ. There are 14 residues in the CDR3. CDR3 in DNA: TGTGCCAGCAGCTCCAATCGAGCGGGAGTTGAGCAGTTCTTC. It is translated as CASSSNRAGVEQFF. Drawing the rest from reference TRBV7-8 and TRBJ2-1, the complete variable domain is GAGVSQSPRYKVAKRGQDVALRCDPISGHVSLFWYQQALGQGPEFLTYFQNEAQLDKSGLPSDRFFAERPEGSVSTLKIQRTQQEDSAVYLCASSSNRAGVEQFFGPGTRLTVL.

The chain recombines TRBV10-3 with TRBJ1-5; 8 bases match TRBD1. The CDR3 loop spans 13 amino acids. Germline values: CDR1 ENHRY, CDR2 SYGVKD. V dropped 10 bases and J dropped 0; count of bases not matched to a gene: 2. CDR3 in DNA: TGTGCCACGGGACAGGATAGCAATCAGCCCCAGCATTTT. Translating it yields CATGQDSNQPQHF.

This clone was counted between two and nine times. The V call is TRBV27, the J call TRBJ1-5; 7 bases line up with TRBD1. Germline loops: CDR1 MNHEY, CDR2 SMNVEV (reference sequence). There are 13 residues in the CDR3. Unmatched junction bases numbered 5, after V lost 5 bases and J lost 7 bases. CDR3 sequence (DNA): TGTGCCAGCAGTCTAGACAGGGCCCAGCCCCAGCATTTT. It encodes CASSLDRAQPQHF.